This TCR beta chain was sequenced for a study of siplizumab effects on memory and regulatory T cells. Overall study results and limits: Alloreactive sequences traceable to unstimulated CD4+ memory cells were significantly reduced by siplizumab.

TCRdb keeps only in-frame clones here, not all; method: immunoSEQ multiplex PCR. The table lists about 72,000 clones, 91% of them singletons. The CDR3 is made up of 14 amino acids. The germline gives CDR1 SGHTA, CDR2 FQGTGA. The V and J ends lost 3 bases and 4 bases respectively, with 10 bases between them. Comments on this clone: Its matching antigen is unknown.

The chain links TRBV7-3 to TRBJ2-1, with a possible D match to TRBD2 (6 bases). Sequences were obtained from CD8+ T cells sorted from blood. The receptor was isolated from a human donor in good health. CDR3 sequence reads: CASSFGGGYNEQFF. The CDR3 nucleotides read TGTGCCAGCAGCTTTGGCGGAGGGTACAATGAGCAGTTCTTC.